This T cell receptor beta chain was observed in a study of spatial heterogeneity in lung cancer. Overall study: Raw-read counts averaged over ten per unique TCR and UMI combination.

The library protocol tagged each TCR cDNA with a unique molecular identifier. Using its own MiXCR run on the 5' RACE reads, TCRdb lists one record per CDR3 protein. The profile covers about 16,000 distinct CDR3 sequences, with 7.9% appearing a single time and roughly a third taken by the ten largest. The CDR3 length is 13 residues. Trimming removed 2 bases from V and 5 bases from J, with 7 bases in between. Germline CDR1 reads SGHTA; CDR2 reads FQGTGA. Indicated time point: sample taken at primary tumor resection. Extraction of whole RNA from tumor, nontumor lung or frozen PBMC preceded unsorted sequencing. Findings of the study overall: Follow-up blood showed ubiquitous expanded tumor TCRs less than blood at resection did.

A remark on this clonotype: Its matching antigen is unknown.

Specimen: PBMCs, collected at surgery. V gene TRBV7-3 combines with J gene TRBJ2-1, with unresolved D. This clonotype was sampled from a female donor with early-stage non-small cell lung cancer. The chain's CDR3 is CASSLGPNNEQFF. The CDR3 DNA follows: TGTGCCAGCAGCTTAGGACCGAACAATGAGCAGTTCTTC.